This passage covers 30 T cell receptor beta chains from one sample sequenced in a study of shared clonotypes between healthy human individuals. Sequenced by immunoSEQ multiplex PCR; TCRdb stores in-frame clones only, minus some. The sample has about 180,000 clones, about 93% seen once. Sequencing was carried out using naive CD4+ T cells sorted from blood. Subset defined: CD45RA+ positively selected. The source of these receptors is a woman in her 30s in good health.

The J gene is TRBJ2-7, the V gene TRBV5-4, with TRBD2 as a possible D gene (6 bases). This CDR3 is built from 16 residues. Germline CDR1 reads SGHNT; CDR2 reads YYREEE (reference sequence). The germline V and J ends were trimmed by 1 base and 0 bases, with 14 bases remaining between them. The CDR3 region is CASSLNGGGYSYEQYF. The DNA of the CDR3 is TGTGCCAGCAGCTTGAACGGGGGTGGCTACTCCTACGAGCAGTACTTC.

This clone was seen just once. This rearrangement joins TRBV29-1 to TRBJ2-7; 7 bases line up with TRBD2. The germline gives CDR1 SQVTM, CDR2 ANQGSEA. This CDR3 has 12 amino acids. V dropped 6 bases and J dropped 0; count of bases not matched to a gene: 2. The CDR3: CSVASGSYEQYF. The CDR3 nucleotides read TGCAGCGTCGCTAGCGGCTCCTACGAGCAGTACTTC.

The chain combines TRBV28 with TRBJ2-5, with TRBD2 as a possible D gene (5 bases). The J call may be wrong; the DNA end is better matched by TRBJ2-7. The CDR3 sequence is 12 residues long. Germline CDR1 MDHEN, CDR2 SYDVKM. This chain's CDR3 is CASTPRGYEQYF. The CDR3 DNA reads TGTGCCAGCACCCCTCGGGGATACGAGCAGTACTTC.

This clone was seen once. The chain is built from TRBV28 and TRBJ2-7; 7 positions match TRBD1. The V gene's germline CDR1 is MDHEN and CDR2 SYDVKM. The CDR3 sequence is 16 residues long. The junction had 14 bases not matched to a gene; V was cut back by 5 bases and J by 4 bases. The CDR3 DNA reads TGTGCCAGCAGTAGTTCAACGACAGGGCTAAGGTACGAGCAGTACTTC. Its translation: CASSSSTTGLRYEQYF.

CDR3 nucleotides: TGTGCCAGCCAGCTCGAGGACACCGACCCGATTGTCGGCACTGAAGCTTTCTTT. It specifies CASQLEDTDPIVGTEAFF. The chain is built from TRBV7-8 and TRBJ1-1, with a tentative D call TRBD1 (5 bases). Germline values: CDR1 SGHVS, CDR2 FQNEAQ. Trimming removed 8 bases at V and 4 bases at J, with 29 bases between. This CDR3 is 18 amino acids long.

This clone was detected a few times. J is TRBJ1-4 and V is TRBV18; a weak D match, TRBD1 (6 bases). From germline, CDR1 is KGHSH and CDR2 LQKENI. Trimming took off 6 bases at V and 8 bases at J, with 13 bases between the two ends. The CDR3 contains 13 residues. CDR3 residues: CASSDSRREKLFF. The CDR3 region has the DNA TGTGCCAGCTCGGACAGCCGTAGGGAAAAACTGTTTTTT.

The chain links TRBV27 to TRBJ2-6; TRBD1 aligns across 12 bases. With 1 base clipped from V and 0 bases from J, the junction kept 7 bases outside the gene matches. Germline CDR1 reads MNHEY; CDR2 reads SMNVEV (reference sequence). The CDR3 has 20 amino acids. The CDR3 DNA reads as TGTGCCAGCAGTTTATTGGGGACAGGGGGCAGAAACTCTGGGGCCAACGTCCTGACTTTC. It codes for CASSLLGTGGRNSGANVLTF. Filled out from reference TRBV27 and TRBJ2-6, the complete variable domain reads EAQVTQNPRYLITVTGKKLTVTCSQNMNHEYMSWYRQDPGLGLRQIYYSMNVEVTDKGDVPEGYKVSRKEKRNFPLILESPSPNQTSLYFCASSLLGTGGRNSGANVLTFGAGSRLTVL.

The chain employs TRBV10-3 and TRBJ2-1, with D possibly TRBD2 on 5 matching bases. V shed 0 bases and J shed 6 bases, with 12 bases lying between them. The CDR3 is made up of 15 amino acids. CDR1 is ENHRY, CDR2 SYGVKD, per germline. CDR3 nucleotide sequence: TGTGCCATCAGTGAGTCTCCCAGTCTAGCCAATGAGCAGTTCTTC. Translating gives CAISESPSLANEQFF.

This chain uses TRBV6-1 with TRBJ1-1, with D uncertain. Germline V gene lookup returns CDR1 MNHNS and CDR2 SASEGT. CDR3 length: 13 residues. Trimming removed 1 base at V and 2 bases at J, with 5 bases between. The CDR3 nucleotides are TGTGCCAGCAGTGAAGTGAGAAACACTGAAGCTTTCTTT. It is translated as CASSEVRNTEAFF.

The chain links TRBV7-9 to TRBJ2-2; D might be TRBD2 (6 bases). Looked up from germline, CDR1 is SEHNR and CDR2 is FQNEAQ (reference sequence). The CDR3 contains 16 residues. Trimming stripped 5 bases from V and 0 bases from J, with 13 bases between. CDR3 nucleotide sequence: TGTGCCAGCAGCCCCCGGGGAGGCACGAACACCGGGGAGCTGTTTTTT. It is translated as CASSPRGGTNTGELFF.

The gene calls are TRBV19 and TRBJ1-5; unclear D gene. This CDR3 has 14 amino acids. CDR1 and CDR2 (germline): LNHDA, SQIVND (reference sequence). V lost 1 base to trimming and J lost 3 bases, with 7 bases between them. DNA for the CDR3: TGTGCCAGTAGTATAGCCGACACCAATCAGCCCCAGCATTTT. It is translated as CASSIADTNQPQHF. The full variable domain, with the rest looked up from reference TRBV19 and TRBJ1-5, is DGGITQSPKYLFRKEGQNVTLSCEQNLNHDAMYWYRQDPGQGLRLIYYSQIVNDFQKGDIAEGYSVSREKKESFPLTVTSAQKNPTAFYLCASSIADTNQPQHFGDGTRLSIL.

The gene calls are TRBV6-1 and TRBJ2-5; 7 bases line up with TRBD1. The J call could be wrong; TRBJ2-7 is a better fit for the DNA end. In germline, CDR1 is MNHNS, CDR2 SASEGT. CDR3 length: 16 residues. The CDR3 region has the DNA TGTGCCAGCAGTGCGAGGGGGCCCTCGGCCTCCTACGAGCAGTACTTC. It translates to CASSARGPSASYEQYF.

The chain joins TRBV5-1 to TRBJ1-1; weak D call: TRBD1 (5 bases). There are 21 residues in the CDR3. The V end was cut by 2 bases, the J end by 0 bases, with 29 bases between. Germline V gene sequence: CDR1 SGHRS, CDR2 YFSETQ. The CDR3 reads CASSLGGELGEDWRMNTEAFF. For the CDR3, the DNA is TGCGCCAGCAGCTTAGGTGGAGAATTAGGGGAAGATTGGAGGATGAACACTGAAGCTTTCTTT.

V and J are TRBV5-1 and TRBJ1-1; D is perhaps TRBD1 (6 bases). Trimming removed 4 bases from V and 3 bases from J, with 16 bases in between. Germline V CDR1 and CDR2: SGHRS, YFSETQ. The CDR3 totals 15 residues. CDR3 sequence: CASSTNRAEDTEAFF. The CDR3 coding sequence is TGCGCCAGCAGCACGAACAGGGCGGAGGACACTGAAGCTTTCTTT.

Notes on this clone: Sequence at one end of the junction differs from germline and may be a read error. The gene calls are TRBV19 and TRBJ2-2; 9 bases are shared with TRBD2. The germline CDR1 and CDR2 sequences are LNHDA and SQIVND (reference sequence). The CDR3 runs to 12 residues. The CDR3, as DNA: TGCGCTAGCGGGACGAACACCGGGGAGCTGTTTTTT. The encoded protein is CASGTNTGELFF. Based on the CDR3 plus reference TRBV19 and TRBJ2-2, the full variable domain is DGGITQSPKYLFRKEGQNVTLSCEQNLNHDAMYWYRQDPGQGLRLIYYSQIVNDFQKGDIAEGYSVSREKKESFPLTVTSAQKNPTAFYLCASGTNTGELFFGEGSRLTVL.

The table lists this clone with a few counts. The rearrangement uses TRBV7-9 and TRBJ2-7; 11 bases align to TRBD2. V gave up 3 bases and J gave up 5 bases; unmatched junction bases: 6. The V gene's germline CDR1 is SEHNR and CDR2 FQNEAQ (reference sequence). The CDR3 has 15 amino acids. As DNA, the CDR3 is TGTGCCAGCAGCTTTACTAGCGGGAGTTATCACGAGCAGTACTTC. Translated, it gives CASSFTSGSYHEQYF.

The J gene is TRBJ2-7, the V gene TRBV5-5; 10 nucleotides align to TRBD1. After removal of 2 bases from V and 1 base from J, the junction contained 3 bases not matched to a gene. CDR3 length equals 15 residues. Germline values: CDR1 SGHKS, CDR2 YYEKEE (reference sequence). DNA for the CDR3: TGTGCCAGCAGCTTCCGACAGGGGGCTTCCTACGAGCAGTACTTC. It translates to CASSFRQGASYEQYF.

The chain joins TRBV28 to TRBJ2-2; D not certain. V was cut by 5 bases and J by 7 bases, with 20 bases left in between. Per germline, CDR1 MDHEN and CDR2 SYDVKM. CDR3 length: 16 residues. CDR3 protein: CASSPLPSNSVGELFF. The CDR3 coding sequence is TGTGCCAGCAGTCCACTCCCCTCGAACAGCGTCGGGGAGCTGTTTTTT. Full variable domain (outside the CDR3, taken from reference TRBV28 and TRBJ2-2): DVKVTQSSRYLVKRTGEKVFLECVQDMDHENMFWYRQDPGLGLRLIYFSYDVKMKEKGDIPEGYSVSREKKERFSLILESASTNQTSMYLCASSPLPSNSVGELFFGEGSRLTVL.

The chain couples TRBV6-5 to TRBJ1-5; 8 bases are a match to TRBD1. The germline V gene has CDR1 MNHEY and CDR2 SVGAGI. This CDR3 comprises 14 residues. V gave up 6 bases and J gave up 4 bases; unmatched junction bases: 5. The CDR3 protein is CASRSNRGNQPQHF. The DNA for the CDR3 is TGTGCCAGCAGGTCGAACAGGGGGAATCAGCCCCAGCATTTT.

The chain has TRBV19 and TRBJ1-2; TRBD1 aligns across 9 bases. The junction had 12 bases not matched to a gene; V was cut back by 6 bases and J by 4 bases. Germline loops: CDR1 LNHDA, CDR2 SQIVND (reference sequence). The CDR3 is 16 residues long. CDR3 loop: CASSLTGDRERYGYTF. CDR3 bases: TGTGCCAGTAGCCTAACCGGGGACAGGGAACGCTATGGCTACACCTTC.

This sequence joins TRBV5-1 and TRBJ1-1; the D gene is possibly TRBD1 (5 bases). V lost 3 bases and J lost 1, with 10 bases in between. This CDR3 region has 14 residues. CDR1 is SGHRS, CDR2 YFSETQ, per germline. Written as DNA, the CDR3 is TGCGCCAGCAGCTGGGACGGAAGGAACACTGAAGCTTTCTTT. Its translation: CASSWDGRNTEAFF. Combining the CDR3 with reference TRBV5-1 and TRBJ1-1 gives the whole variable domain KAGVTQTPRYLIKTRGQQVTLSCSPISGHRSVSWYQQTPGQGLQFLFEYFSETQRNKGNFPGRFSGRQFSNSRSEMNVSTLELGDSALYLCASSWDGRNTEAFFGQGTRLTVV.

The rearrangement links TRBV19 to TRBJ1-6; 9 bases line up with TRBD1. After removal of 7 bases from V and 5 bases from J, the junction contained 6 bases not matched to a gene. The CDR3 is 15 amino acids. Germline V gene data show CDR1 as LNHDA and CDR2 as SQIVND (reference sequence). As DNA, the CDR3 is TGTGCCAGTAAACAGGACAGGGGAGATAATTCACCCCTCCACTTT. This sequence encodes CASKQDRGDNSPLHF. The variable domain in full, with the rest retrieved from reference TRBV19 and TRBJ1-6, is DGGITQSPKYLFRKEGQNVTLSCEQNLNHDAMYWYRQDPGQGLRLIYYSQIVNDFQKGDIAEGYSVSREKKESFPLTVTSAQKNPTAFYLCASKQDRGDNSPLHFGNGTRLTVT.

This chain connects TRBV28 to TRBJ2-4, with 7 bases that match TRBD2. V shed 3 bases, J shed 9 bases, and the junction held 8 bases outside the gene matches. In germline, CDR1 is MDHEN, CDR2 SYDVKM. The CDR3 contains 14 residues. This CDR3 reads CASSLAGAGGIQYF. The CDR3 DNA reads TGTGCCAGCAGTTTGGCGGGAGCCGGGGGCATTCAGTACTTC.

This chain connects TRBV4-1 to TRBJ1-2, with D tentatively TRBD1 (6 bases). Germline lookup yields CDR1 MGHRA and CDR2 YSYEKL. The CDR3 contains 18 residues. The ends were cut back, 4 bases at V and 4 bases at J, with 25 bases in the middle. The CDR3 sequence is CASSPRRPGALGLYGYTF. The CDR3 nucleotides read TGCGCCAGCAGCCCCCGTCGGCCGGGGGCTCTGGGACTCTATGGCTACACCTTC.

J is TRBJ2-7 and V is TRBV11-2; a weak D match, TRBD1 (6 bases). Germline V gives CDR1 SGHAT, CDR2 FQNNGV. CDR3 length: 14 residues. Between the trimmed V and J ends, which lost 1 base and 1 base, there was a span of 8 bases. CDR3 nucleotides: TGTGCCAGCAGCTTAGGGACAGTTTCCTACGAGCAGTACTTC. It yields the protein CASSLGTVSYEQYF.

The chain has TRBV25-1 and TRBJ2-7; no clear D. V was clipped by 7 bases and J by 4 bases, with 8 bases between them. CDR1 and CDR2 from the germline V gene are MGHDK and SYGVNS. The CDR3 extends over 11 amino acids. This CDR3 is CASNGRYEQYF. CDR3 DNA: TGTGCCAGCAACGGACGATACGAGCAGTACTTC.

This sequence joins TRBV30 and TRBJ2-3; 9 nucleotides align to TRBD2. Germline V lookup: CDR1 GTSNPN, CDR2 SVGIG (reference sequence). The CDR3 loop spans 15 amino acids. Germline trimming cut 1 base from V and 0 bases from J; bases unmatched to any gene: 2. CDR3 nucleotide sequence: TGTGCCTGGAGTGCCACTAGCGGGAGCACAGATACGCAGTATTTT. It translates to CAWSATSGSTDTQYF.

This chain links TRBV18 with TRBJ2-7; 7 bases fit TRBD1. This CDR3 has 15 amino acids. With 0 bases clipped from V and 4 bases from J, the junction kept 6 bases outside the gene matches. Germline assignment: CDR1 KGHSH and CDR2 LQKENI. In DNA, the CDR3 is TGTGCCAGCTCACCACCGGGTTCAGGGGGTTACGAGCAGTACTTC. It is translated as CASSPPGSGGYEQYF.

V is TRBV9 and J is TRBJ2-5; 11 nucleotides line up with TRBD1. Germline-derived CDR1 and CDR2 are SGDLS and YYNGEE. The CDR3 consists of 15 residues. V lost 4 bases and J lost 11; bases outside the gene matches: 13. The CDR3 is CASSPGTGGSGEQYF. CDR3 coding DNA: TGTGCCAGCAGCCCCGGGACAGGGGGTTCGGGGGAGCAGTACTTC.

The chain combines TRBV13 with TRBJ2-5; 8 bases align to TRBD2. CDR3 size: 15 residues. Germline lookup yields CDR1 PRHDT and CDR2 FYEKMQ (reference sequence). The V and J ends lost 5 bases and 5 bases, in that order; junction bases with no gene match: 10. The CDR3: CASSIRKPGGETQYF. The DNA of the CDR3 is TGTGCCAGCAGCATTCGAAAACCGGGAGGGGAGACCCAGTACTTC. The variable domain in full, with the rest retrieved from reference TRBV13 and TRBJ2-5, is AAGVIQSPRHLIKEKRETATLKCYPIPRHDTVYWYQQGPGQDPQFLISFYEKMQSDKGSIPDRFSAQQFSDYHSELNMSSLELGDSALYFCASSIRKPGGETQYFGPGTRLLVL.